The T cell receptor beta chain under discussion was sequenced for a study of blood T cells in healthy people across ages. Study outcomes and limitations: Age advanced and TCR beta diversity per million T cells fell, roughly linearly. Unknown CMV status may confound age-related changes in expanded clones.

CDR3 length: 14 residues. Germline CDR1 is DFQATT and CDR2 is SNEGSKA (reference sequence). Together with a sample-barcoded 5' primer, a J-beta primer mix was included in a second PCR lasting roughly 6 to 12 cycles. Each sample yielded at least 3 million CDR3-containing paired-end reads. TCRdb processed the 5' RACE reads anew with MiXCR; each CDR3 protein has one entry. The data contain approximately 1,100,000 distinct CDR3 sequences, 40% to 45% of them singletons. Total RNA, at least 5.5 micrograms per sample, was extracted from PBMCs. Points on this clonotype: Its antigen is unidentified. At one end, the junction sequence differs from germline, possibly due to a read error.

Sequencing input: blood. The source is a woman aged 55-69 years in good health. The chain carries TRBV20-1 and TRBJ1-2, with unresolved D. The CDR3 DNA is TGCAGTGCTAGAGCTACTGGAGAGAGCTATGACTACACCTTC. Protein product: CSARATGESYDYTF.